This T cell receptor (beta chain) was identified in a study of STAT5B mutations in CD4+ large granular lymphocyte leukemia. Study results and limitations: Top patient clones used TRBV06 genes more often: 8/27 versus 2/35 in controls. Patient CD4-sorted repertoires stayed more clonal than healthy ones after leukemic-clone removal.

Germline V gene lookup returns CDR1 GTSNPN and CDR2 SVGIG (reference sequence). The CDR3 length is 13 residues. Trimming shortened V by 3 bases and J by 5 bases, and 13 bases separated the two germline ends. Produced via immunoSEQ multiplex PCR; TCRdb's table is partial and in-frame only. Here the sample spans roughly 34,000 clones, 81% being singletons. Points on this clone: Its target is not known.

This receptor was identified in a human donor in good health. V and J are TRBV30 and TRBJ2-5; tentatively, D is TRBD1 (7 bases). Sequences were obtained from CD4+ T cells from blood buffy coats. Written as DNA, the CDR3 is TGTGCCTGGAGCACAGGGGCGGGGGAGACCCAGTACTTC. It codes for CAWSTGAGETQYF.